The entry below gives a single T cell receptor (beta chain) sequence along with its context. Trimming shortened V by 5 bases and J by 7 bases, and 18 bases separated the two germline ends. Per germline, CDR1 MNHEY and CDR2 SMNVEV (reference sequence). This CDR3 region has 15 residues. This record belongs to a study of blood T cell repertoires in COVID-19. Study-level information: Samples representing acute and convalescent COVID-19 were sourced from the United States, Italy and Spain.

Generated by immunoSEQ multiplex PCR, the TCRdb table keeps only in-frame clones and is missing some. Of more than 200,000 clones listed, over 80% are singletons. Source material: PBMCs or T cells enriched from blood (not recorded which). The origin of this receptor is a woman between 18 and 29 years old who had recovered from COVID-19. This chain joins TRBV27 and TRBJ2-1; maybe TRBD2 (6 bases). CDR3 nucleotide sequence: TGTGCCAGCAGTCCCTCGTGGAGGGCAACGAATGAGCAGTTCTTC. This codes for CASSPSWRATNEQFF.